This TCR beta chain was observed in a study of blood T cell repertoires in COVID-19. Study background: From the United States, Italy and Spain came samples of acute and convalescent COVID-19.

Original analysis: The assay estimated nucleated cells by amplifying reference gene primers. Produced via immunoSEQ multiplex PCR; TCRdb's table is partial and in-frame only. The V and J calls and clone size come from that table; D and trimming were worked out from the DNA. This sample has about 100,000 clones; around four fifths occur once, and the top ten carry around an eighth. The CDR3 is made up of 16 amino acids. Trimming took 5 bases from V and 2 from J, leaving 16 bases between them. Germline-derived CDR1 and CDR2 are KGHSH and LQKENI. The origin of this receptor is a man aged 45 to 65 with active or convalescent COVID-19. V is TRBV18 and J is TRBJ1-3, with D tentatively TRBD1 (5 bases). Sequencing was done on a sample of peripheral blood. This chain's CDR3 is CASSGGAGGTGNTIYF. The CDR3 DNA reads TGTGCCAGCTCAGGCGGGGCCGGTGGTACTGGAAACACCATATATTTT.